The present T cell receptor (beta chain) was sequenced within a study of T-cell reconstitution after alpha-beta-depleted transplantation in children (TCRdb year 2016). Notes on the research overall: T-cell immune reconstitution after TCRalphabeta/CD19-depleted allogeneic hematopoietic cell transplantation in children was quantitatively tracked in the study by means of TCR repertoire profiling.

The method was PCR. Instrument on record: Illumina HiSeq 2500. To normalize quantification of the TCRbeta repertoire, the TCR libraries were built with molecular barcoding that relied on unique molecular identifiers. TCRdb reran the public reads through fastp at Q25 and MiXCR, keeping productive beta chains. CDR3 protein sequences are deduplicated, and each keeps its most common genes and DNA. The table for this sample lists about 240,000 distinct CDR3 sequences; around 12% of them were counted only once. 2% to 3% of the sample is held by the ten biggest clonotypes. Including the terminal cysteine and phenylalanine, the CDR3 comprises 14 residues. This entry keeps only the CDR3 DNA: 42 bases, framed from base 1. The V end loses 0 bases and the J end loses 9 bases, and a stretch of 12 bases separates them. According to the germline V gene, CDR1 reads SGDLS and CDR2 reads YYNGEE. This clonotype was counted at least ten times. The antigen it recognizes is unknown. There are no base qualities to consult, and no much larger clone falls within one base.

The sequence was obtained from a human donor who donated a stem cell graft to a child with acute lymphoblastic leukemia. This material consisted of PBMCs from the stem cell graft donor, taken from the stem cell graft. The receptor chain draws on TRBV9 and TRBJ2-2; TRBD2 is perhaps the D gene, given 6 matching bases. The CDR3 sequence is CASSVAWGDRELFF. At the DNA level, the sequence is TGTGCCAGCAGCGTAGCGTGGGGGGACCGGGAGCTGTTTTTT.